This T cell receptor (beta chain) stems from a study of blood T cell repertoires in COVID-19. Study-wide context: PBMCs, B-cell-depleted T cells, or T cells were the source of the cDNA or gDNA that made up the material.

V lost 5 bases and J lost 4; bases outside the gene matches: 6. Germline lookup yields CDR1 KGHSH and CDR2 LQKENI. This CDR3 contains 15 residues. Under the authors' procedure: Estimation of nucleated cell counts relied on the amplification of reference gene primers. The method was immunoSEQ multiplex PCR; TCRdb's version includes in-frame clones alone and lacks a portion of them. V and J calls and clone size come straight from that table; D and trimming were deduced from the DNA. The repertoire has about 59,000 clones, under 80% of them found once; the top ten carry around a tenth. This sequence joins TRBV18 and TRBJ2-3; 10 bases agree with TRBD2. Material: peripheral blood. The clonotype comes from a human donor in a cohort sampled during active COVID-19. The CDR3 DNA is TGTGCCAGCTCAGCGGTAGCGGGAGGAGCAGATACGCAGTATTTT. This codes for CASSAVAGGADTQYF.